The T cell receptor (beta chain) under discussion was sequenced for a study of T cells in Graves' hyperthyroidism and ophthalmopathy. This clonotype occurred many times. The antigen is unknown. Study findings and constraints: Clonotypes that were expanded in thyroid above 0.001 mostly appeared in blood too.

Amplified TCR beta CDR3 regions came from RNA transcripts. A first-round RT-PCR of the TCR CDR3 used the HTBI primer set. TCRdb used MiXCR to reprocess the multiplex PCR reads, holding one entry per CDR3 protein. The sample yields 350,000 or so distinct CDR3 sequences, less than 20% seen once. With 6 bases removed from V and 5 bases from J, the gap between germline ends came to 16 bases. This CDR3 has 14 amino acids. The V gene is TRBV12-3 or TRBV12-4, the J gene TRBJ1-1, with D unresolved. The sample was blood. This TCR was recovered from a woman in her thirties or forties with Graves' ophthalmopathy. CDR3 bases: TGTGCCAGCAGCCCCGGGAGGGTTTTTACTGAAGCTTTCTTT. It encodes CASSPGRVFTEAFF.